These 3 T cell receptor beta chains were all obtained from the same sample, sequenced in a study of PD-1 blockade in classical Hodgkin lymphoma. The patients all showed relapse after autologous stem cell transplantation, while their brentuximab vedotin exposure varied. From thawed PBMCs, CD4+ T cells were purified using magnetic negative selection. Only in-frame clones appear in the TCRdb table, and some are missing; sequencing was by immunoSEQ multiplex PCR. The repertoire holds about 4,200 clones, 80% to 90% seen once, with around a quarter in the top ten. The specimen was CD4+ T cells from blood, collected at baseline. All receptors derive from a human donor with classical Hodgkin lymphoma.

This chain links TRBV9 with TRBJ1-3, with 7 positions matching TRBD1. The CDR3 is made up of 16 amino acids. Germline V lookup: CDR1 SGDLS, CDR2 YYNGEE. The V gene end was trimmed by 0 bases and the J gene end by 4 bases; junction bases not matched to a gene: 7. CDR3 amino acids: CASSVEGTVTGNTIYF. The CDR3 DNA reads TGTGCCAGCAGCGTAGAAGGGACAGTCACAGGAAACACCATATATTTT.

This chain connects TRBV5-6 to TRBJ2-5, with 7 bases that match TRBD1. V was clipped by 2 bases and J by 1 base; unmatched bases: 2. Looked up from germline, CDR1 is SGHDT and CDR2 is YYEEEE. This CDR3 comprises 14 residues. DNA of the CDR3: TGTGCCAGCAGCTTCACAGGGGTCCAAGAGACCCAGTACTTC. Its translation: CASSFTGVQETQYF.

This chain uses TRBV29-1 with TRBJ2-1; 11 bases match TRBD2. The trim removed 5 bases at V and 0 bases at J, leaving 9 bases unmatched. In germline, CDR1 is SQVTM, CDR2 ANQGSEA. The length of the CDR3 is 17 residues. CDR3 amino acids: CSVPTSGGKSSYNEQFF. CDR3 bases: TGCAGCGTTCCTACTAGCGGGGGCAAGAGCTCCTACAATGAGCAGTTCTTC.